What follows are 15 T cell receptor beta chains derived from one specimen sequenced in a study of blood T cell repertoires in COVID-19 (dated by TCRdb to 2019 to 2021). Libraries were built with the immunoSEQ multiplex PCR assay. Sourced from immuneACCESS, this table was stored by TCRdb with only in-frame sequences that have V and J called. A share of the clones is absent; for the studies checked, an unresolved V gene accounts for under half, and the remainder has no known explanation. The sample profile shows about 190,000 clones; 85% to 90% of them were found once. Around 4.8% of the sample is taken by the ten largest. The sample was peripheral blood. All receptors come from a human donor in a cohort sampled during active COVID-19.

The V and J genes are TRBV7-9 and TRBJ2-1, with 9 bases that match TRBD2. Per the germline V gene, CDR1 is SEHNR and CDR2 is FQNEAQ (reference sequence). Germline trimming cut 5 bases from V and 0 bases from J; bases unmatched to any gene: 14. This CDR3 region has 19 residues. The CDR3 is CASSPRRFSGGSSYNEQFF. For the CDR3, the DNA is TGTGCCAGCAGCCCGAGAAGGTTTAGCGGGGGAAGCTCCTACAATGAGCAGTTCTTC.

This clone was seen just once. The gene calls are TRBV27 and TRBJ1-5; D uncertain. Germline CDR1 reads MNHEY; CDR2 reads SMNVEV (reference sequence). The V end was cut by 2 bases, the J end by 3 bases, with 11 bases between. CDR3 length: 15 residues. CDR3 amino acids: CASSLGHGNNQPQHF. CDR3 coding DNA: TGTGCCAGCAGTTTAGGGCACGGAAACAATCAGCCCCAGCATTTT.

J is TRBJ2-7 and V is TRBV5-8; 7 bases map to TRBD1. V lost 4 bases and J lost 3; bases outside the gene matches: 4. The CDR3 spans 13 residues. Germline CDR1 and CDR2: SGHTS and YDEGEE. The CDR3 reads CASSRTGNYEQYF. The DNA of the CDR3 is TGTGCCAGCAGCCGGACAGGAAACTACGAGCAGTACTTC.

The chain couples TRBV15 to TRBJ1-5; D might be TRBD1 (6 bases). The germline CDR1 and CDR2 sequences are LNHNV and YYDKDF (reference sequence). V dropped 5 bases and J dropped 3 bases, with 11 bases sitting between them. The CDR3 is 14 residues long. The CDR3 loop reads CATSDGQFNQPQHF. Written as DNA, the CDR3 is TGTGCCACCAGCGATGGACAGTTCAATCAGCCCCAGCATTTT.

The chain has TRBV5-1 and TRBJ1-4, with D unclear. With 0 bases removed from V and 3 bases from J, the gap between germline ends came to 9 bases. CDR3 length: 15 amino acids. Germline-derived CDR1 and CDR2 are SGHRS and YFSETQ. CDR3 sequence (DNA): TGCGCCAGCAGCTTGGACGCAGGCCCTAATGAAAAACTGTTTTTT. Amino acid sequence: CASSLDAGPNEKLFF.

CDR3 loop: CASSLGSIRGSETQYF. The CDR3 nucleotides are TGTGCCAGCAGCTTAGGTTCTATCCGCGGGAGCGAGACCCAGTACTTC. This chain joins TRBV7-2 and TRBJ2-5, with 7 positions matching TRBD2. V shed 1 base and J 5 bases; nucleotides not matched to a gene: 10. The CDR3 consists of 16 residues. Germline CDR1 SGHTA, CDR2 FQGNSA.

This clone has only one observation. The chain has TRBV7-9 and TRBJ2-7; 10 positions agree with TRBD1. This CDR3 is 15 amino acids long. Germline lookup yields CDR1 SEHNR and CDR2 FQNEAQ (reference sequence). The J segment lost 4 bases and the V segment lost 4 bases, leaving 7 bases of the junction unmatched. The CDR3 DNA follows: TGTGCCAGCAGCTCTCCGGGACAGGGGAAGTACGAGCAGTACTTC. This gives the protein CASSSPGQGKYEQYF.

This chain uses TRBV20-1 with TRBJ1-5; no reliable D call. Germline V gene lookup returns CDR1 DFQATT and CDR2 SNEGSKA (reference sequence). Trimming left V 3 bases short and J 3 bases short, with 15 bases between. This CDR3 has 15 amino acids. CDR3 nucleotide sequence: TGCAGTGCTAGTGGCCCTAACCTAAACAATCAGCCCCAGCATTTT. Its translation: CSASGPNLNNQPQHF.

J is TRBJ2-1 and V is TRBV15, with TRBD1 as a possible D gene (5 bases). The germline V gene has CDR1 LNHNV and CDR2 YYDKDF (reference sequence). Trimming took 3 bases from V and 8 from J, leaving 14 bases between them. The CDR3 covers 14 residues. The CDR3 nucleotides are TGTGCCACCAGCAGTACAGGAGTAATCGATGAGCAGTTCTTC. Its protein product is CATSSTGVIDEQFF.

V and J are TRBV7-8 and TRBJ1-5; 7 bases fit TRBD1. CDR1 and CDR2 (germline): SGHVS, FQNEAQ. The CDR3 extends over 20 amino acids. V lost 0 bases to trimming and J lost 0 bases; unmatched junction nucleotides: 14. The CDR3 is CASSLAPRTGPIYSNQPQHF. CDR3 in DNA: TGTGCCAGCAGCTTAGCCCCCCGGACAGGCCCTATCTATAGCAATCAGCCCCAGCATTTT. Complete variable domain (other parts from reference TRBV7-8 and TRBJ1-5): GAGVSQSPRYKVAKRGQDVALRCDPISGHVSLFWYQQALGQGPEFLTYFQNEAQLDKSGLPSDRFFAERPEGSVSTLKIQRTQQEDSAVYLCASSLAPRTGPIYSNQPQHFGDGTRLSIL.

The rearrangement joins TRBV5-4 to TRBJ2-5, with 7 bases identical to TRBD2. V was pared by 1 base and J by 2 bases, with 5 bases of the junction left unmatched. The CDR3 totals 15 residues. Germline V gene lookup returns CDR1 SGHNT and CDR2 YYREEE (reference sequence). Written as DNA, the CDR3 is TGTGCCAGCAGCTTGTCGTCTAGCGGACAAGAGACCCAGTACTTC. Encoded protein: CASSLSSSGQETQYF.

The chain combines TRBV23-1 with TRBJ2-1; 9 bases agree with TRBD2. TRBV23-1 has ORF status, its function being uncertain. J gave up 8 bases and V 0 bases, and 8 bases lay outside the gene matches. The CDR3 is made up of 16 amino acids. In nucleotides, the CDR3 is TGCGCCAGCAGTCAATCGCCGGGACTAGCTATGTATGAGCAGTTCTTC. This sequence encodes CASSQSPGLAMYEQFF.

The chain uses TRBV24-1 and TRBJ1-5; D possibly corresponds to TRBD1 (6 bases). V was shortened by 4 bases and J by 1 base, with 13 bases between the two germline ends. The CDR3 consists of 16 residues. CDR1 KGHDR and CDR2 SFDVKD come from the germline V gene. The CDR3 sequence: CATSERTRGSNQPQHF. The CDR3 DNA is TGTGCCACCAGTGAGCGGACCAGGGGAAGCAATCAGCCCCAGCATTTT.

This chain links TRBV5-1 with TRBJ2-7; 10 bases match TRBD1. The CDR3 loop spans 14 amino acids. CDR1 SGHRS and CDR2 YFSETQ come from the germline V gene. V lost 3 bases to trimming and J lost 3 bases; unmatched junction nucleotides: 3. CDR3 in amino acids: CASSSGQGFYEQYF. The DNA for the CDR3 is TGCGCCAGCAGCTCGGGACAGGGGTTCTACGAGCAGTACTTC.

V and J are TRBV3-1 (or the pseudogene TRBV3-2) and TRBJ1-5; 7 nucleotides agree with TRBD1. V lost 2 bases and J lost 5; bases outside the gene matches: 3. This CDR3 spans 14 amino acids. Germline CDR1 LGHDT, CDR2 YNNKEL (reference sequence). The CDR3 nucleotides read TGTGCCAGCAGCCAAACAGGGGTTCATCAGCCCCAGCATTTT. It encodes CASSQTGVHQPQHF.